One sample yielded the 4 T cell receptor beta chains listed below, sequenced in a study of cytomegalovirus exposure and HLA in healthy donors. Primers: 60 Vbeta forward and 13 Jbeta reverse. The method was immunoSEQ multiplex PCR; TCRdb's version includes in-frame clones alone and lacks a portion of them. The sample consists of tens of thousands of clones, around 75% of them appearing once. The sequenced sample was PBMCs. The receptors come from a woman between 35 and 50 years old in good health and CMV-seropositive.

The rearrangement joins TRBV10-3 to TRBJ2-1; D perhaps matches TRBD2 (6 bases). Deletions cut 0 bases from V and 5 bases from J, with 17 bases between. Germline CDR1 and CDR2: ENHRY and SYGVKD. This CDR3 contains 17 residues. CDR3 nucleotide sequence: TGTGCCATCAGTGAGTCGAGGCCGGACTACGGGGACAATGAGCAGTTCTTC. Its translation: CAISESRPDYGDNEQFF.

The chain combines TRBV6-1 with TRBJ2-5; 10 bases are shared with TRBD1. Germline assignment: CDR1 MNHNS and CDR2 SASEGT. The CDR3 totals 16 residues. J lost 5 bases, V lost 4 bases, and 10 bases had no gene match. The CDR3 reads CASSGTGTGVRETQYF. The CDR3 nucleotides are TGTGCCAGCAGTGGCACCGGGACAGGGGTTCGGGAGACCCAGTACTTC.

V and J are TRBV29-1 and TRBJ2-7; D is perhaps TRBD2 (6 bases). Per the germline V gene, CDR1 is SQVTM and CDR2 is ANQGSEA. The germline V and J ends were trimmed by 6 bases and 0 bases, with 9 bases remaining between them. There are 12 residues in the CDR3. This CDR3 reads CSVGSSSYEQYF. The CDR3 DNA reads TGCAGCGTCGGGAGCAGCTCCTACGAGCAGTACTTC.

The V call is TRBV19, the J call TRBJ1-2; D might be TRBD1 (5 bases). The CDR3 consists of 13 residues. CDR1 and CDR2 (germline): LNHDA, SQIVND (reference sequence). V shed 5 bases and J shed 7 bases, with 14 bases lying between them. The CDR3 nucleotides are TGTGCCAGTAGTTTATTGGGGGGTACTGGCTACACCTTC. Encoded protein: CASSLLGGTGYTF.